The rows below give T cell receptor beta chains drawn from one sample of a study of blood T cell repertoires in COVID-19. Only in-frame clones appear in the TCRdb table, and some are missing; sequencing was by immunoSEQ multiplex PCR. The repertoire includes 200,000 to 250,000 clones, 70% to 90% of them detected once, and around 1.4% sits in the top ten. Sequences were obtained from peripheral blood. All receptors derive from a man between 18 and 35 years old with active or convalescent COVID-19. Both conserved end residues are part of each CDR3. Each record gives: clone size, D gene, V gene, J gene, CDR3 DNA, CDR3 protein. A D gene is named only where the DNA matches it firmly. Not all rows give a size; the values are once, few, many and, for expanded clones, a class.

>.|.|TRBV30|TRBJ1-5
TGTGCCTGGAGTGTACGGCGGGTGAATCAGCCCCAGCATTTT
CAWSVRRVNQPQHF
>.|TRBD1|TRBV27|TRBJ1-4
TGTGCCAGCAGTTCCCTACAGGGGACTAATGAAAAACTGTTTTTT
CASSSLQGTNEKLFF
>.|TRBD1|TRBV28|TRBJ1-2
TGTGCCAGCAGCCCGATTCCCCAGGGGGCTCACTATGGCTACACCTTC
CASSPIPQGAHYGYTF
>.|.|TRBV29-1|TRBJ1-4
TGCAGCGTCCGACAAGGGGATGAAAAACTGTTTTTT
CSVRQGDEKLFF
>once|.|TRBV7-8|TRBJ1-4
TGTGCCAGCAGCCCGAGGGTTAATAATGAAAAACTGTTTTTT
CASSPRVNNEKLFF
>.|.|TRBV6-5|TRBJ2-7
TGTGCCAGCAGTCCAGGCGGGGCTTACTCCTACGAGCAGTACTTC
CASSPGGAYSYEQYF
>.|TRBD2|TRBV5-5|TRBJ2-1
TGTGCCAGCAGCTGGCTAGCGGGGAACTACAATGAGCAGTTCTTC
CASSWLAGNYNEQFF
>.|TRBD1|TRBV9|TRBJ1-3
TGTGCCAGCAGCCCCGCAGGGGGCCCTGGAAACACCATATATTTT
CASSPAGGPGNTIYF
>.|.|TRBV27|TRBJ2-2
TGTGCCAGCAGCCCGTGGCCGGGGAACACCGGGGAGCTGTTTTTT
CASSPWPGNTGELFF
>.|.|TRBV5-1|TRBJ2-7
TGCGCCAGCAGCTTGTTTGGGGGGTCCTCCTACGAGCAGTACTTC
CASSLFGGSSYEQYF
>.|TRBD1|TRBV24-1|TRBJ2-1
TGTGCCACCTCCGGACAGGGATCGGTCAATGAGCAGTTCTTC
CATSGQGSVNEQFF
>.|TRBD1|TRBV11-2|TRBJ1-1
TGTGCCAGCAGCTCGGGCCGGTTCTTGACAGGGGATATGAACACTGAAGCTTTCTTT
CASSSGRFLTGDMNTEAFF
>.|TRBD1|TRBV9|TRBJ1-1
TGTGCCAGCAGCGCGGACAGGGGAGTGAACACTGAAGCTTTCTTT
CASSADRGVNTEAFF
>.|.|TRBV18|TRBJ2-7
TGTGCCAGCTCCCGAGTCTTGAGTAGCGAGCAGTACTTC
CASSRVLSSEQYF
>.|TRBD1|TRBV2|TRBJ2-1
TGTGCCAGCAGTGACGGCCAGGGGGAATATGAGCAGTTCTTC
CASSDGQGEYEQFF
>.|TRBD2|TRBV6-5|TRBJ2-2
TGTGCCAGCGGTAAACTAGCGGGAGTTTCGGGGGAGCTGTTTTTT
CASGKLAGVSGELFF
>few|TRBD2|TRBV5-4|TRBJ2-1
TGTGCCAGCAGCTTGGCTAGCGGAAACAATGAGCAGTTCTTC
CASSLASGNNEQFF
>.|.|TRBV24-1|TRBJ2-3
TGTGCCACCAGTACTTCAGATACGCAGTATTTT
CATSTSDTQYF
>.|.|TRBV21-1|TRBJ2-1
TGTGCCAGCCTCCCATTGAGGGATGAGCAGTTCTTC
CASLPLRDEQFF
>.|.|TRBV5-1|TRBJ2-7
TGCGCCAGCAGCCCGGGACTTATGGAGATAGACGAGCAGTACTTC
CASSPGLMEIDEQYF
>.|.|TRBV19|TRBJ1-5
TGTGCCAGTATGTGGTCTTTCGGTCAGCCCCAGCATTTT
CASMWSFGQPQHF
>.|TRBD2|TRBV5-6|TRBJ2-7
TGTGCCAGCAGCACGGGACTAGCGGGTGGCGAGCAGTACTTC
CASSTGLAGGEQYF
>.|TRBD1|TRBV28|TRBJ2-3
TGTGCCAGCAGCGAATTGGGACAGAGCACAGATACGCAGTATTTT
CASSELGQSTDTQYF
>.|TRBD1|TRBV2|TRBJ2-4
TGTGCCAGCAGTGATGACAGGGCGGGCATTCAGTACTTC
CASSDDRAGIQYF
>.|TRBD2|TRBV30|TRBJ2-1
TGTGCCTGGACAGTTAGTACGGGGGGGGCCTACAATGAGCAGTTCTTC
CAWTVSTGGAYNEQFF
>.|TRBD2|TRBV2|TRBJ2-2
TGTGCCAGCAGAAAACTAGCGGCCGATACCGAGGAGCTGTTTTTT
CASRKLAADTEELFF
>.|.|TRBV4-2|TRBJ1-2
TGTGCCAGCAGCCAACCATCAACTTGGACAGACTTTATCTATGGCTACACCTTC
CASSQPSTWTDFIYGYTF
>.|.|TRBV5-1|TRBJ2-7
TGCGCCAGCCGACTGGGGGCTTACGAGCAGTACTTC
CASRLGAYEQYF
>.|TRBD2|TRBV2|TRBJ2-7
TGTGCCAGCAGCTCCACCCCGGGAGGGAGCTTCTACGAGCAGTACTTC
CASSSTPGGSFYEQYF
>.|TRBD1|TRBV19|TRBJ1-5
TGTGCCAGTAGTATAATTCTTCAGGGGGGATCGAAAATTACTCAGCCCCAGCATTTT
CASSIILQGGSKITQPQHF
>.|.|TRBV19|TRBJ1-2
TGTGCCAGTAGTATAGTACGACAGGCCACGGGCGGCTACACCTTC
CASSIVRQATGGYTF
>.|TRBD1|TRBV14|TRBJ2-5
TGTGCCAGCAGCTATCAACAGGGGGGCCAAGAGACCCAGTACTTC
CASSYQQGGQETQYF
>.|TRBD1|TRBV19|TRBJ2-1
TGTGCCAGTAGTATAGGCCCAGGGACAGGGGAGACCTTTCCCTACAATGAGCAGTTCTTC
CASSIGPGTGETFPYNEQFF
>.|TRBD1|TRBV24-1|TRBJ2-3
TGTGCCACCAGCGGGGACAGGGGGACAGATACGCAGTATTTT
CATSGDRGTDTQYF
>.|.|TRBV6-5|TRBJ2-7
TGTGCCAGCAGCATACTGATAGAAAGCGGGCTTCAGCAGTACTTC
CASSILIESGLQQYF
>.|.|TRBV12-3/TRBV12-4|TRBJ2-2
TGTGCCAGCAGTTACTCTGACACCGGGGAGCTGTTTTTT
CASSYSDTGELFF